The entry that follows covers one T cell receptor (beta chain) sequence. The data stem from a study of blood T cell repertoires in COVID-19. In the study overall: Samples of COVID-19 (acute and convalescent) were obtained from the United States, Italy and Spain. Sources were T cells, B-cell-depleted T cells, or PBMCs; the material itself was cDNA or gDNA.

As originally analysed: Nucleated cell number was recorded as an estimate derived from reference gene primer amplification. This table comes from immunoSEQ multiplex PCR, and its TCRdb copy is limited to in-frame clones, with some not included. The DNA gave D and trimming, while V, J and clone size come from that table. The sample carries almost 55,000 clones, about nine tenths recorded once. V shed 3 bases and J 8 bases; nucleotides not matched to a gene: 6. This CDR3 is 14 amino acids long. Germline V lookup: CDR1 SGHDT, CDR2 YYEEEE. Sequences were obtained from peripheral blood. The chain employs TRBV5-6 and TRBJ2-4; 9 bases map to TRBD1. The receptor's source is a human donor in a cohort sampled during active COVID-19. CDR3 in DNA: TGTGCCAGCAGCTCGGCGACAGGGGGGGACATTCAGTACTTC. Amino acid sequence: CASSSATGGDIQYF.